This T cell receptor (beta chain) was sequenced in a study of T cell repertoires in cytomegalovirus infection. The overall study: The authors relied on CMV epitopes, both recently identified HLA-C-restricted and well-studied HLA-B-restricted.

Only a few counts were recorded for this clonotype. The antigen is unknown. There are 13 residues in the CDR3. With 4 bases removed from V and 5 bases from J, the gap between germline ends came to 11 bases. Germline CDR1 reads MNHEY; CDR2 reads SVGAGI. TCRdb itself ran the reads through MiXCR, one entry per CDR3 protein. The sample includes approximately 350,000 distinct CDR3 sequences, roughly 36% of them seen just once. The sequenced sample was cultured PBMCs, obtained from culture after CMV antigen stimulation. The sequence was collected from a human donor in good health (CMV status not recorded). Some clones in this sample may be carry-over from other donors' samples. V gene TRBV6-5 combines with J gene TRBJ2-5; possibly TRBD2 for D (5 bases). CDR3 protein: CASSSGMGETQYF. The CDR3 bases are TGTGCCAGCAGTTCCGGGATGGGGGAGACCCAGTACTTC.